This T cell receptor (beta chain) derives from a study of T-cell memory formation after mild COVID-19. One entry per CDR3 protein, called by TCRdb with MiXCR from the 5' RACE reads. The sample shows approximately 350,000 distinct CDR3 sequences, about an eighth of them seen only once. CDR3 length: 12 amino acids. With 3 bases removed from V and 6 bases from J, the gap between germline ends came to 6 bases. Germline CDR1 MNHNY, CDR2 SVGAGI (reference sequence). In its sample, this clonotype was seen a few times. This chain links TRBV6-6 with TRBJ1-5, with D unresolved. Sequenced sample: PBMCs or a T cell subset sorted from them (not recorded which). The receptor was isolated from a man aged 18 to 30 who had mild COVID-19 (a few samples of this study predate the infection). Cell type and time point are not known. The CDR3 reads CASSYVLQPQHF. The CDR3 bases are TGTGCCAGCAGTTATGTGCTTCAGCCCCAGCATTTT.